These T cell receptor beta chains were read from a single sample in a study of post-analysis software for immune sequencing data. TCRdb called the PCR reads again in MiXCR, with one record for every CDR3 protein. The sample shows 700,000 to 900,000 distinct CDR3 sequences, about half of them seen only once. The sequenced sample was blood. These receptors were collected from a girl under 18 with multiple sclerosis. Both conserved end residues are part of each CDR3. The order of the fields is J gene, CDR3 length, V gene, CDR3 protein.

TRBJ2-6,15,TRBV10-3,CAIGDSSTGANVLTF
TRBJ2-5,14,TRBV20-1,CSARDFLSDNEQYF
TRBJ2-5,13,TRBV12-3/TRBV12-4,CASRSPGEETQYF
TRBJ2-3,16,TRBV20-1,CSARKGLAGGTDTQYF
TRBJ1-4,15,TRBV5-1,CASSLEPGANEKLFF
TRBJ1-5,19,TRBV2,CASSFQPGTGALSNQPQHF
TRBJ2-3,15,TRBV7-2,CVSSPTTGGPDTQYF
TRBJ2-7,15,TRBV15,CATSRERERAYEQYF
TRBJ1-1,16,TRBV21-1,CASSKEWPKQGTEAFF
TRBJ1-1,12,TRBV13,CASSLRNREAFF
TRBJ2-5,16,TRBV29-1,CSVEDGRAGHPRDQYF
NA,16,TRBV12-3/TRBV12-4,CASSSTSGTGVNEQYF
TRBJ2-1,16,TRBV24-1,CATSATVGGMFDEQFF
TRBJ2-5,12,TRBV7-9,CASRGTGREQYF
TRBJ2-4,11,TRBV6-6,CASSYKDIQYF
TRBJ2-7,12,TRBV7-9,CASSAQGYEQYF
TRBJ2-1,15,TRBV24-1,CATSDLRSGNNEQFF
TRBJ2-5,16,TRBV15,CATSRPRGGLQETQYF
TRBJ1-2,12,TRBV5-5,CASRPGNYGYTF
TRBJ2-1,15,TRBV29-1,CSVGWGGQTNNEQFF
TRBJ2-7,15,TRBV6-1,CASSEAGGSPYEQYF
NA,15,TRBV4-3,CASSQDALFPETQYF
TRBJ1-1,13,TRBV6-1,CASRQQTGQRAFF
TRBJ2-1,13,TRBV4-1,CASSGTSFDEQFF
TRBJ2-1,18,TRBV11-2,CASSSPKGNRGYYNEQFF
TRBJ2-1,13,TRBV29-1,CSVVTGTSNEQFF
TRBJ2-1,15,TRBV5-1,CASSWIPSGTNEQFF
TRBJ1-1,12,TRBV27,CASSGVYTEAFF
TRBJ2-1,17,TRBV2,CASSDYRPSGRLDEQFF
TRBJ2-7,17,TRBV10-3,CAISESTVGRLSYEQYF
TRBJ2-3,13,TRBV7-7,CASSLAEVDTQYF
TRBJ2-1,19,TRBV21-1,CASSKGLTETSGRSNEQFF
TRBJ2-6,15,TRBV27,CASSNPRSGANVLTF
TRBJ2-3,14,TRBV29-1,CSVEDRGLGDTQYF
TRBJ2-7,17,TRBV5-1,CASSLVWDGRATYEQYF
TRBJ2-5,14,TRBV7-9,CASSHDRNQETQYF
TRBJ2-1,16,TRBV28,CATKPDTEVSRYEQFF
TRBJ2-7,15,TRBV29-1,CSVESGIGGSYEQYF
TRBJ1-2,15,TRBV7-6,CASSPTGQQSYGYTF
TRBJ2-5,12,TRBV11-2,CASSTPPETQYF
TRBJ1-1,14,TRBV5-1,CASRTGAMNTEAFF
TRBJ1-2,13,TRBV14,CASSQVPGREHTF
TRBJ1-2,14,TRBV7-9,CAGSHTGNLYGYTF
TRBJ2-7,13,TRBV29-1,CSVTGGASYEQYF
TRBJ2-1,15,TRBV15,CATQRSGRWGNEQFF
TRBJ2-1,15,TRBV5-4,CASSLTSGFGNEQFF
TRBJ2-1,16,TRBV13,CASSSPGQSSYNEQFF
TRBJ2-7,13,TRBV29-1,CSVVTGKSYEQYF
TRBJ2-3,13,TRBV29-1,CSVEATGSDTQYF
TRBJ2-7,16,TRBV5-1,CASSFHDRGLFYEQYF
TRBJ1-1,16,TRBV4-1,CASSQGGAGPVTEAFF
TRBJ2-7,16,TRBV19,CASSPGWGRGHYEQYF
TRBJ2-1,15,TRBV7-9,CASSPRRGLNNEQFF
TRBJ2-7,14,TRBV25-1,CASSRTAGAYEQYF